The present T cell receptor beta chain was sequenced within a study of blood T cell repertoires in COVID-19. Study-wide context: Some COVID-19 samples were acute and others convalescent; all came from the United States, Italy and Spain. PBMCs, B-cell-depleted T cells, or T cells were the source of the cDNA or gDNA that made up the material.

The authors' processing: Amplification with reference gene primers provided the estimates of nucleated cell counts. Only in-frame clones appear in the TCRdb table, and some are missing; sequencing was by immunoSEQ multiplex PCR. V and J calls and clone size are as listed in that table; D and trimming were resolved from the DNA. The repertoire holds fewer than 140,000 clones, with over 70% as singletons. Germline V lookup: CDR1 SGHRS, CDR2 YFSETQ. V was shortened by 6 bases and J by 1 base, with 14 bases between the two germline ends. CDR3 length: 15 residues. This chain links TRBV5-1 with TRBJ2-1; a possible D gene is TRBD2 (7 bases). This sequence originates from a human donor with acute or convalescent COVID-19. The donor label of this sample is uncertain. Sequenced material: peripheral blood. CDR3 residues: CASTEGGPSYNEQFF. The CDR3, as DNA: TGCGCCAGCACAGAGGGGGGGCCATCCTACAATGAGCAGTTCTTC.